The clone carrying this T cell receptor (beta chain) was counted only a few times. A far larger clone lies a single base away; this is likely a read error. The data were taken from a study of shared clonotypes between healthy human individuals. Clones were read by immunoSEQ multiplex PCR, and TCRdb kept only the in-frame ones, dropping some. The sample includes around 500,000 clones, 81% of them seen just once. The V segment lost 7 bases and the J segment 4 bases; nucleotides outside the gene matches: 6. The germline V gene has CDR1 SQVTM and CDR2 ANQGSEA. CDR3 length: 13 residues. Sequencing was performed on PBMCs. The chain joins TRBV29-1 to TRBJ2-2, with 7 nucleotides matching TRBD1. The clonotype originates from a woman aged 40-49 years in good health. Some clones in this sample may be carry-over from other donors' samples. CDR3 nucleotide sequence: TGCAGCGCTAACAGGGGCGGCACCGGGGAGCTGTTTTTT. It yields the protein CSANRGGTGELFF.